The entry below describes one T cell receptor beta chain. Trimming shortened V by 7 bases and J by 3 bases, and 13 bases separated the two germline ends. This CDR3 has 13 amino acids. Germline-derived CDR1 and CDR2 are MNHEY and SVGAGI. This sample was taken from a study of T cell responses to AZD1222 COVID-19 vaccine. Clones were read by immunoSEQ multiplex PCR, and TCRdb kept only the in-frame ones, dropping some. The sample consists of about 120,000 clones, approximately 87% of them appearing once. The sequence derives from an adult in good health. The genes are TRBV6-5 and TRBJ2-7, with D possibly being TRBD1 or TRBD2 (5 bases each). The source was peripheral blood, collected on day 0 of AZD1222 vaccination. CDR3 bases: TGTGCCAGCACTGGGGGAGCAGGCTACGAGCAGTACTTC. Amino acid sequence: CASTGGAGYEQYF.